This T cell receptor beta chain was sequenced during a study of beta chain features in type 1 diabetes. Looking at the study overall: Comparable age, gender and cell yields were observed in patients relative to healthy donors. Points from the study as a whole: PCR might favor shorter templates, equally in patients and controls. Individuals with type 1 diabetes displayed fewer insertions and more deletions at VDJ junctions. Patients' naive, central memory and regulatory TCRB repertoires appeared more alike than those of healthy donors.

Unmatched junction bases numbered 7, after V lost 5 bases and J lost 5 bases. Germline loops: CDR1 SEHNR, CDR2 FQNEAQ (reference sequence). This CDR3 spans 14 amino acids. The isolated RNA, all of it, was reverse transcribed, so expressed TCRB transcripts were what got sequenced. Some clones are missing from TCRdb's copy, which holds only in-frame ones; the method was immunoSEQ multiplex PCR. Seen here are approximately 38,000 clones, roughly 64% observed once, and the top ten hold 2%. This clone came up a few times. Its antigen is as yet unknown. The V call is TRBV7-9, the J call TRBJ1-1, with 8 bases fitting TRBD1. This receptor was identified in a woman between 25 and 40 years old in good health. The source material was Tregs from blood. CDR3 DNA sequence: TGTGCCAGCAGCATATCGACAGGGGAGACTGAAGCTTTCTTT. Translated, it gives CASSISTGETEAFF.